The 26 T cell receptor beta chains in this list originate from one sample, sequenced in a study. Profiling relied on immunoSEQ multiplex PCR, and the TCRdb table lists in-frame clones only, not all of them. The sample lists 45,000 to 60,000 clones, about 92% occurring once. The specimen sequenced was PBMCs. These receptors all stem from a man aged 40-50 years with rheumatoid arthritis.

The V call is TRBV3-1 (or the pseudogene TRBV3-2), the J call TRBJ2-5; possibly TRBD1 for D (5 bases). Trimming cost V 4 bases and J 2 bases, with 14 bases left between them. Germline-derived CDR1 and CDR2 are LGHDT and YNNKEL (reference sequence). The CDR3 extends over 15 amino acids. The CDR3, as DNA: TGTGCCAGCAGCCGGCTTGGAGACAGACAAGAGACCCAGTACTTC. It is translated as CASSRLGDRQETQYF.

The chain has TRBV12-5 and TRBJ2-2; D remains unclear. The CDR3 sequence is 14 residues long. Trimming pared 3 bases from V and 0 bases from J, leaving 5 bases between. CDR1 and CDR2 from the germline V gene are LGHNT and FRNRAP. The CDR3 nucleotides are TGTGCTAGTGGTTTTGGTGCGAACACCGGGGAGCTGTTTTTT. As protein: CASGFGANTGELFF.

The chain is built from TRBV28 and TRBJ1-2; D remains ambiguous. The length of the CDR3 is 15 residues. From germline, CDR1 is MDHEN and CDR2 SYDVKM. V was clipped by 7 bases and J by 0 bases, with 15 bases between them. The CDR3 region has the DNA TGTGCCAGCAACGAACAGACACTAGCTAACTATGGCTACACCTTC. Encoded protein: CASNEQTLANYGYTF.

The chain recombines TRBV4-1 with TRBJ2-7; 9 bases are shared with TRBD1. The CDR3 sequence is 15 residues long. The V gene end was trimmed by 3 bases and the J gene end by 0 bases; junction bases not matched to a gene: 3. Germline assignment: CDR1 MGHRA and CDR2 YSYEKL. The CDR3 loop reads CASSQDRGNSYEQYF. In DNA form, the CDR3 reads TGCGCCAGCAGCCAGGACAGGGGCAACTCCTACGAGCAGTACTTC.

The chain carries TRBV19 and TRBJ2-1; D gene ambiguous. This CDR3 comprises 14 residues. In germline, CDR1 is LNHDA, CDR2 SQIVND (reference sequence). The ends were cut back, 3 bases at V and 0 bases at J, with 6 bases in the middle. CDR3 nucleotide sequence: TGTGCCAGTAGTATGCCCACCTCCTACAATGAGCAGTTCTTC. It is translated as CASSMPTSYNEQFF.

CDR3 loop: CASSVFTGELFF. The CDR3, as DNA: TGTGCCAGCAGCGTATTCACCGGGGAGCTGTTTTTT. The chain joins TRBV9 to TRBJ2-2, with no clear D. V was cut by 1 base and J by 4 bases, with 2 bases left in between. The CDR3 consists of 12 residues. CDR1 SGDLS and CDR2 YYNGEE come from the germline V gene.

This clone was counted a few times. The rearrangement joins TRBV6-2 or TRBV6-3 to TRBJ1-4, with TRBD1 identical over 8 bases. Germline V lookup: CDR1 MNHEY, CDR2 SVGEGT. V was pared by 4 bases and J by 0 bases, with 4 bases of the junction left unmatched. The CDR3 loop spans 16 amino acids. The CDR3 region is CASSFQGAATNEKLFF. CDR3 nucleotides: TGTGCCAGCAGTTTTCAGGGGGCGGCAACTAATGAAAAACTGTTTTTT.

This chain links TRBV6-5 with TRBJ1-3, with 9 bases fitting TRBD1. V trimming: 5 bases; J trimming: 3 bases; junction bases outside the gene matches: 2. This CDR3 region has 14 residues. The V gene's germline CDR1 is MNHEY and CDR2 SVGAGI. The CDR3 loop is CASSMTGGGNTIYF. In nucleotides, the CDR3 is TGTGCCAGCAGTATGACAGGGGGTGGAAACACCATATATTTT.

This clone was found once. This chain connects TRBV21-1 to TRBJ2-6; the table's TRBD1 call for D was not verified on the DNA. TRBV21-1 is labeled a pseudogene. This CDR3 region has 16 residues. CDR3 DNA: TGTGCCAGTCACGACAGGGGGTGGACTGGGGCCAACGTCCTGACTTTC. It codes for CASHDRGWTGANVLTF.

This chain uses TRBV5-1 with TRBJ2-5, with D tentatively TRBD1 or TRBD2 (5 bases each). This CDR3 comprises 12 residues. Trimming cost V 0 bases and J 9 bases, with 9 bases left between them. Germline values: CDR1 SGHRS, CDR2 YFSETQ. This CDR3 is CASSLAGTAQYF. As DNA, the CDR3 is TGCGCCAGCAGCTTGGCGGGGACGGCCCAGTACTTC.

This CDR3 reads CASSDVEFGYTF. For the CDR3, the DNA is TGTGCCAGCAGTGATGTCGAATTTGGCTACACCTTC. The V gene is TRBV6-1, the J gene TRBJ1-2; D remains unclear. The CDR3 is 12 amino acids. Between the trimmed V and J ends, which lost 3 bases and 7 bases, there was a span of 9 bases. Germline loops: CDR1 MNHNS, CDR2 SASEGT.

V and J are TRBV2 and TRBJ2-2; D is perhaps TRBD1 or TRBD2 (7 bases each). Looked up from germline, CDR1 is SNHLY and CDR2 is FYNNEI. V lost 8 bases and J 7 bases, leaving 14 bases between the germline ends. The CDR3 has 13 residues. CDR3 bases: TGTGCCAGCTTAGACAGGGAGGGCGGGGAGCTGTTTTTT. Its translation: CASLDREGGELFF.

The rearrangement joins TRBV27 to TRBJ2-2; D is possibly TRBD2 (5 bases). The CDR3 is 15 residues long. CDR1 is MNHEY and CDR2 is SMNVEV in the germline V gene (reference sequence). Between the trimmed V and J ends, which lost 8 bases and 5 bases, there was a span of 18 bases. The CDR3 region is CASHSAEISTGELFF. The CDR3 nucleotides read TGTGCCAGCCATTCAGCGGAAATAAGTACCGGGGAGCTGTTTTTT.

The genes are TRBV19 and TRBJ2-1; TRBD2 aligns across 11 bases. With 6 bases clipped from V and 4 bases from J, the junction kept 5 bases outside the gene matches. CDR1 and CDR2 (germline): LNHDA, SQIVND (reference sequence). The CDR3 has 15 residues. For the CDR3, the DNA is TGTGCCAGTAGGGGGGGACTAGCGGATTACAATGAGCAGTTCTTC. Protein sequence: CASRGGLADYNEQFF.

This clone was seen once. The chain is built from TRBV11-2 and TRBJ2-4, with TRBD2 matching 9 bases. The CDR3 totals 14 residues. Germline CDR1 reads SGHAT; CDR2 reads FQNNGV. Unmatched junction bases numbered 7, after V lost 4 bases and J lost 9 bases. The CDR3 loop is CASSSLAGIGIQYF. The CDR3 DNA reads TGTGCCAGCAGCTCCCTAGCGGGAATAGGCATTCAGTACTTC. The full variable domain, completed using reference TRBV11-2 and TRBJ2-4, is EAGVAQSPRYKIIEKRQSVAFWCNPISGHATLYWYQQILGQGPKLLIQFQNNGVVDDSQLPKDRFSAERLKGVDSTLKIQPAKLEDSAVYLCASSSLAGIGIQYFGAGTRLSVL.

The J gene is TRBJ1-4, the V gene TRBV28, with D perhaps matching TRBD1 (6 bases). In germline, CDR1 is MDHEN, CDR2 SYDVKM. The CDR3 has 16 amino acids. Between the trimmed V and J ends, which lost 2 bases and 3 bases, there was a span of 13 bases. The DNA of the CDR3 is TGTGCCAGCAGTTTAGGGGGCGCGGGTGCTAATGAAAAACTGTTTTTT. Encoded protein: CASSLGGAGANEKLFF.

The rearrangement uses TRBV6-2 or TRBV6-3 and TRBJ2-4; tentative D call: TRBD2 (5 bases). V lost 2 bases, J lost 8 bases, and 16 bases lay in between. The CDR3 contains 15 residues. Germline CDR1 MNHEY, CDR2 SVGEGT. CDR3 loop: CASSYAGTIWDIQYF. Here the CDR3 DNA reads TGTGCCAGCAGTTACGCGGGCACGATCTGGGACATTCAGTACTTC.

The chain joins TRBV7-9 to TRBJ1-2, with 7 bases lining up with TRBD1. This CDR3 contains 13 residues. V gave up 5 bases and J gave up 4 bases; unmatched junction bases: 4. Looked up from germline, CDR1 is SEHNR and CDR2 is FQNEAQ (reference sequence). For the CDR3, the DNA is TGTGCCAGCAGCCCTACAGGGGTCTATGGCTACACCTTC. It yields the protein CASSPTGVYGYTF. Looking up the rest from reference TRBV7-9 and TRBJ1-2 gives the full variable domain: DTGVSQNPRHKITKRGQNVTFRCDPISEHNRLYWYRQTLGQGPEFLTYFQNEAQLEKSRLLSDRFSAERPKGSFSTLEIQRTEQGDSAMYLCASSPTGVYGYTFGSGTRLTVV.

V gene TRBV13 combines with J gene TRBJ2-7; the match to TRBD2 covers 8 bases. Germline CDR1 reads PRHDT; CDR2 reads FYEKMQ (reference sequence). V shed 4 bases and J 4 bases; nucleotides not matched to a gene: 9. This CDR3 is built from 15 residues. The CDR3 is CASSSKRESLYEQYF. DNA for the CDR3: TGTGCCAGCAGCTCCAAGCGGGAGTCCCTTTACGAGCAGTACTTC.

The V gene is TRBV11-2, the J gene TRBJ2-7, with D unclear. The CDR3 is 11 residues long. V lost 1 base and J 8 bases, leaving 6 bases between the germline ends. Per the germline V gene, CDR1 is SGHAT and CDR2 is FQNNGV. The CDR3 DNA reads TGTGCCAGCAGCTTAGTTTCCAAGCAGTACTTC. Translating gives CASSLVSKQYF.

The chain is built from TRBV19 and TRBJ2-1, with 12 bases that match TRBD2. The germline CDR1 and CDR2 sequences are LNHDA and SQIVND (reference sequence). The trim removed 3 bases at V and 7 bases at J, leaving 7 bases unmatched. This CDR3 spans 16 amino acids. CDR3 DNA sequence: TGTGCCAGTAGTATCCCTAGCGGGAGGGCCTTTAATGAGCAGTTCTTC. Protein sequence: CASSIPSGRAFNEQFF.

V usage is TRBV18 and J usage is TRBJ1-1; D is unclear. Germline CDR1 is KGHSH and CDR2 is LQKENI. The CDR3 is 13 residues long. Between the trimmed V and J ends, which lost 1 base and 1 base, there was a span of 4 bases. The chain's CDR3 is CASSPQANTEAFF. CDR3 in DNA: TGTGCCAGCTCACCACAGGCGAACACTGAAGCTTTCTTT.

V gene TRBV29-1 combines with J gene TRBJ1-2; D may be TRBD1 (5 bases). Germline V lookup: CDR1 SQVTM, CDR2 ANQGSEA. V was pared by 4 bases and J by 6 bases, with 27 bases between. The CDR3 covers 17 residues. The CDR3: CSVGAGQGGNLGHGYTF. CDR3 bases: TGCAGCGTTGGTGCGGGCCAAGGAGGGAATTTGGGGCATGGCTACACCTTC. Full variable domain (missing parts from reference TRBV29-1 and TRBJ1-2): SAVISQKPSRDICQRGTSLTIQCQVDSQVTMMFWYRQQPGQSLTLIATANQGSEATYESGFVIDKFPISRPNLTFSTLTVSNMSPEDSSIYLCSVGAGQGGNLGHGYTFGSGTRLTVV.

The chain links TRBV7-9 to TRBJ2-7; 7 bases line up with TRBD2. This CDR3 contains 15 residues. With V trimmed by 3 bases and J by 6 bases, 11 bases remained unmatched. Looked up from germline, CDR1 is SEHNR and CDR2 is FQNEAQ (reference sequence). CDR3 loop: CASSFASGPPGEQYF. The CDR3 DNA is TGTGCCAGCAGCTTTGCTAGCGGTCCTCCGGGCGAGCAGTACTTC.

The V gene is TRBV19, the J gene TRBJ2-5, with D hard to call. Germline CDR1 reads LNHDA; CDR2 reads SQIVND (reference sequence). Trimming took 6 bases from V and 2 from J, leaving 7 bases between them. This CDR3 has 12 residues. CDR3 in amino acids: CASRSDQETQYF. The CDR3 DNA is TGTGCCAGTAGGTCGGATCAAGAGACCCAGTACTTC.

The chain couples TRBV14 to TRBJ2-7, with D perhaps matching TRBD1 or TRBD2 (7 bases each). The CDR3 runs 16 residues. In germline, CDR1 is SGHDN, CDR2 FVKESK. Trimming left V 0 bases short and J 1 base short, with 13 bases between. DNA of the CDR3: TGTGCCAGCAGCCAAGATCGCCAGGGGGGGTCCTACGAGCAGTACTTC. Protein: CASSQDRQGGSYEQYF.